Presented here are 3 T cell receptor beta chains from one specimen sequenced in a study of T cell repertoires in cytomegalovirus infection. Each CDR3 protein is one row after TCRdb ran MiXCR on the reads. Of hundreds of thousands of distinct CDR3 sequences listed, approximately 46% are singletons. The antigens for these receptors are not known. Sample: cultured PBMCs, taken from culture after CMV antigen stimulation. The receptor source for this set is a human donor in good health (CMV status not recorded). Some clones in this sample may be carry-over from other donors' samples.

The chain links TRBV28 to TRBJ2-2; 9 bases fit TRBD2. This CDR3 region has 21 residues. The V gene's germline CDR1 is MDHEN and CDR2 SYDVKM. V trimming: 5 bases; J trimming: 0 bases; junction bases outside the gene matches: 19. CDR3 loop: CASSHSLWRGGHKTNTGELFF. In DNA, the CDR3 is TGTGCCAGCAGTCATAGTCTTTGGCGGGGGGGCCATAAGACGAACACCGGGGAGCTGTTTTTT.

J is TRBJ1-6 and V is TRBV7-6; D is ambiguous. Germline CDR1 and CDR2: SGHVS and FNYEAQ. The CDR3 totals 15 residues. Trimming stripped 4 bases from V and 3 bases from J, with 10 bases between. CDR3 nucleotides: TGTGCCAGCAGCTCTGGTGCGGACTATAATTCACCCCTCCACTTT. This sequence encodes CASSSGADYNSPLHF.

The chain employs TRBV6-6 and TRBJ2-1, with D perhaps being TRBD1 or TRBD2 (5 bases each). There are 12 residues in the CDR3. Germline CDR1 and CDR2: MNHNY and SVGAGI (reference sequence). Deletions cut 5 bases from V and 7 bases from J, with 9 bases between. This CDR3 is CASSAEGNEQFF. The CDR3, as DNA: TGTGCCAGCAGTGCCGAGGGGAATGAGCAGTTCTTC.